This T cell receptor beta chain was profiled in a study of blood T cell repertoires in COVID-19. Study context: Collection of acute and convalescent COVID-19 samples took place in the United States, Italy and Spain. T cells, B-cell-depleted T cells, or PBMCs supplied cDNA or gDNA.

In the original workflow: Estimates of nucleated cell counts were drawn from the amplification of reference gene primers. The method was immunoSEQ multiplex PCR; TCRdb's version includes in-frame clones alone and lacks a portion of them. The DNA gave D and trimming, while V, J and clone size come from that table. The top ten hold less than 45% of the sample, which has fewer than 90,000 clones, around four fifths seen once. The germline gives CDR1 LNHDA, CDR2 SQIVND (reference sequence). Trimming removed 5 bases from V and 2 bases from J; junction bases left unmatched: 7. CDR3 length equals 16 residues.

This chain joins TRBV19 and TRBJ1-5; 9 nucleotides align to TRBD1. The sequenced material came from peripheral blood. The source is a man in his 70s with acute or convalescent COVID-19. The CDR3 sequence is CASSPKDRGGNQPQHF. CDR3 coding DNA: TGTGCCAGTAGTCCCAAGGACAGGGGAGGCAATCAGCCCCAGCATTTT. Complete variable domain (other parts from reference TRBV19 and TRBJ1-5): DGGITQSPKYLFRKEGQNVTLSCEQNLNHDAMYWYRQDPGQGLRLIYYSQIVNDFQKGDIAEGYSVSREKKESFPLTVTSAQKNPTAFYLCASSPKDRGGNQPQHFGDGTRLSIL.